This TCR beta chain was recovered during a study of blood T cells in healthy people across ages (dated by TCRdb to 2015 to 2017). For the study in its entirety: In model experiments, template switching captured about one uniquely barcoded TCR beta cDNA molecule for every two T cells. The study analyzed two additional independent replicas of 1 million unique cDNA reads from the same blood draw for two donors, one aged 18 to 29 and one aged 80 or older. Donors were grouped into four age groups: young (average roughly 15 years), middle-aged (approximately 41), aged (around 60) and long-lived (about 90). To track age-related changes in TCR beta repertoire diversity, the study relied on deep sequencing normalized with unique cDNA molecular identifiers.

This clonotype was observed a few times. Its binding antigen is unknown. Base qualities are not recorded, but no much larger clone differs from it by a single base. General study outcomes and caveats: Bulk unsorted PBMC profiling prevented conclusive comparison of naive and antigen-experienced compartments. Compared with the aged group, the long-lived group had more naive CD4+ T cells, fewer expanded clones and increased TCR diversity, a pattern suggesting age selection. The CMV infection status of donors was not known, potentially confounding age-related changes in expanded clonotypes. Observed TCR beta diversity per million T cells fell roughly linearly with age, and a significant reduction was already apparent by age about 43. There was a strong correlation between observed TCR beta diversity and the percentage of naive T cells measured by flow cytometry. Estimates of total diversity based on one million sequenced T cells were regarded as lower bounds and as underestimates.

Trimming removed 0 bases from V and 7 bases from J; the gene matches leave 7 bases unexplained. CDR1 and CDR2 (MGHRA, YSYEKL) derive from the germline V gene. Its CDR3 holds 17 amino acids, cysteine through phenylalanine. Only CDR3 DNA is held: 51 bases, read in frame from base 1. The 39 donors, aged roughly 6 to 95 years, were systemically healthy Caucasian individuals from Russia. Each donor gave ten milliliters of peripheral blood, collected into EDTA-treated Vacutainer tubes. Ficoll-Paque density-gradient centrifugation was used to isolate PBMCs, with at least 6.5 million per sample. Total RNA, at least 6 micrograms per sample, was extracted from PBMCs with Trizol reagent. For every donor, flow cytometry on a PBMC aliquot measured the percentage of naive CD45RAhigh/CD27high T cells. Library preparation used 5' RACE. The sequencer listed for this sample is Illumina HiSeq 2500. The second PCR ran for roughly 7 to 11 cycles and used a J-beta primer mix along with a sample-barcoded 5' primer. A unique molecular identifier was introduced onto each TCR beta cDNA molecule by a template-switch 5' adaptor carrying 12 random nucleotides. At least 2.5 million CDR3-containing paired-end reads were obtained from each sample. The Mint cDNA synthesis kit, primed by a TRBC-specific oligonucleotide, was used to synthesize first-strand cDNA from all RNA. Following uracil-DNA glycosylase treatment, a first 18-cycle PCR with universal primers M1SS and BC2_uni_R was performed on all cDNA. The authors processed their data as follows. Each sample was normalized by randomly selecting 1 million high-quality reads, each carrying a distinct molecular identifier. Reads sharing molecular identifiers were discarded rather than binned into consensus sequences. MiTCR, set to a Q25 quality threshold and the strictest error-elimination algorithm, was used for CDR3 identification, clonotype clustering and error correction. A nonparametric unseen species model with Euler transformation was used to estimate lower-bound total TCR beta diversity. TCRdb reprocessing: public reads trimmed at Q25 with fastp, clones called with MiXCR, in-frame beta chains kept. Rows are combined by CDR3 protein, so each entry shows the most common genes and DNA. These V and J calls originate from TCRdb's pipeline instead of the authors' own analysis. The sample table shows 600,000 to 900,000 distinct CDR3 sequences, and more than 25% are seen once. The ten largest clones take up around 3% of the sample.

The same sample was also used in a study of T cells of mothers and their children. Per the second study: The donors were nine systemically healthy Caucasian individuals, made up of three mothers and their six children. cDNA synthesis consumed the entire amount of extracted RNA, loaded at approximately 1.4 ug RNA in each 15 ul reaction. In the second PCR, the M1S primer introduced both the sample barcodes and 2-4 random nucleotides. More than 9 million TCR beta CDR3 reads were obtained from each mother, and some 3.2 million reads were obtained from each child. TCR recombination output is similarly shaped by thymic selection in related and unrelated pairs, with a minor effect exerted by inherited differences. Related mother-child pairs always showed normalized repertoire overlap that was slightly higher than in unrelated mother-child pairs, though the difference was never significant. Persistent microchimeric T cell clones were not detected, at a sensitivity of approximately 100 clones per million clonotypes. To look for features that set related mother-child pairs apart from unrelated individuals, the researchers ran deep NGS to compare the TCR beta repertoires of mothers and children. Mothers averaged roughly 40 +/- 4 years of age and children averaged roughly 11 +/- 4 years. Libraries were sequenced on Illumina HiSeq 2000 with 100+100 nt paired-end reads after adapter ligation with NEBNext reagents. To prevent cross-contamination, the mother and child libraries were prepared one month apart and sequenced in separate runs. For each donor, somewhere between roughly 450,000 and 2,000,000 distinct TCR beta clonotypes were identified. Naive TCR beta clonotypes were estimated from low-frequency clonotypes matched to each donor's FACS-determined naive share, without sorting.

The chain employs TRBV4-1 and TRBJ1-4; 11 nucleotides in the junction match TRBD1. The sequence came from a boy aged 5-17 years in good health. Sequenced material: blood. The CDR3 reads as follows: CASSQEDRGPRREKLFF. At the DNA level, the sequence is TGCGCCAGCAGCCAAGAGGACAGGGGGCCGAGACGTGAAAAACTGTTTTTT.